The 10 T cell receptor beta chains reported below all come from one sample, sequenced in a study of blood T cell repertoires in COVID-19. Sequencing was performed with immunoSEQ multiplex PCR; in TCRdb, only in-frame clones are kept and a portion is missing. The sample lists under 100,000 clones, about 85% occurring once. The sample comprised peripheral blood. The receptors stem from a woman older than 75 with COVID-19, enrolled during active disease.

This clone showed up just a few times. The CDR3 region has the DNA TGTGCTAGTGGTTTGGTAAGGCAGGTGAACACTGAAGCTTTCTTT. It codes for CASGLVRQVNTEAFF. J is TRBJ1-1 and V is TRBV12-5, with D uncertain. This CDR3 is built from 15 residues. Trimming pared 0 bases from V and 0 bases from J, leaving 8 bases between. Germline V lookup: CDR1 LGHNT, CDR2 FRNRAP.

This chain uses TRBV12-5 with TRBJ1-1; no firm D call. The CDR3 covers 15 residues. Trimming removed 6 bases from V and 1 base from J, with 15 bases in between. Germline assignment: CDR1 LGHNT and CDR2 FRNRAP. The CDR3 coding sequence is TGTGCTAGTGGCCCCCGTTCTGGCCCGAACACTGAAGCTTTCTTT. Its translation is CASGPRSGPNTEAFF.

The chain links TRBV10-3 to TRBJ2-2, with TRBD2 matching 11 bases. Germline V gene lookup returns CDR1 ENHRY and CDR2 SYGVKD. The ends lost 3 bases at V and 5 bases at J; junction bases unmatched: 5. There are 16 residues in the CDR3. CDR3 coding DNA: TGTGCCATCAGTGAATCGATAGCGGGGGGGACCGGGGAGCTGTTTTTT. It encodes CAISESIAGGTGELFF.

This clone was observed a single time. CDR3 residues: CASSLAGEGETQYF. The CDR3 nucleotides are TGTGCCAGCAGTTTAGCGGGAGAGGGGGAGACCCAGTACTTC. This chain links TRBV27 with TRBJ2-5, with 7 nucleotides matching TRBD2. The CDR3 sequence is 14 residues long. In germline, CDR1 is MNHEY, CDR2 SMNVEV (reference sequence). V was pared by 2 bases and J by 5 bases, with 5 bases of the junction left unmatched.

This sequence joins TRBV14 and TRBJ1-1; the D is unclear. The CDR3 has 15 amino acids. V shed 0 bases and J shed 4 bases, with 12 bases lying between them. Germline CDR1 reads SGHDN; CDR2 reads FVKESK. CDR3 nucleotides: TGTGCCAGCAGCCAAGAATACCCCGAGAGCACTGAAGCTTTCTTT. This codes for CASSQEYPESTEAFF.

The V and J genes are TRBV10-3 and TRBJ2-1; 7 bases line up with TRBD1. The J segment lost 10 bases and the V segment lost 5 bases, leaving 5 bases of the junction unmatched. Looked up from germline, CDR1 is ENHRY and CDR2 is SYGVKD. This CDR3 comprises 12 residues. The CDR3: CAISLTGIEQFF. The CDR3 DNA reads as TGTGCCATCAGTCTGACAGGGATAGAGCAGTTCTTC.

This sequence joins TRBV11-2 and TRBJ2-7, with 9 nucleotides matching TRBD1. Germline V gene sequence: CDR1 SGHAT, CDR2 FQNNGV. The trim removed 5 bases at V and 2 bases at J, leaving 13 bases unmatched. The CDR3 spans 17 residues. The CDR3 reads CASSPDRGKKVPYEQYF. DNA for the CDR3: TGTGCCAGCAGCCCCGACAGGGGGAAAAAGGTCCCCTACGAGCAGTACTTC.

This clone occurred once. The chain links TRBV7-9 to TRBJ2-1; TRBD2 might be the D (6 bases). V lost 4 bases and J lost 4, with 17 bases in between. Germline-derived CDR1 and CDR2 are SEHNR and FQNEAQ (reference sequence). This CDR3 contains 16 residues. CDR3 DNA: TGTGCCAGCAGCTCCCACGGGACTCGCACGTACAATGAGCAGTTCTTC. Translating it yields CASSSHGTRTYNEQFF. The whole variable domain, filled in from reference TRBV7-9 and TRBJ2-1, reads DTGVSQNPRHKITKRGQNVTFRCDPISEHNRLYWYRQTLGQGPEFLTYFQNEAQLEKSRLLSDRFSAERPKGSFSTLEIQRTEQGDSAMYLCASSSHGTRTYNEQFFGPGTRLTVL.

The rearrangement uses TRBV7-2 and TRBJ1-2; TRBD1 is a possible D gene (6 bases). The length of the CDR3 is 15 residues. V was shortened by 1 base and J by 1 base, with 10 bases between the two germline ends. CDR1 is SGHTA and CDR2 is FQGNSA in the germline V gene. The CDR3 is CASSLVTGVNYGYTF. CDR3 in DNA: TGTGCCAGCAGCTTAGTGACAGGCGTTAACTATGGCTACACCTTC.

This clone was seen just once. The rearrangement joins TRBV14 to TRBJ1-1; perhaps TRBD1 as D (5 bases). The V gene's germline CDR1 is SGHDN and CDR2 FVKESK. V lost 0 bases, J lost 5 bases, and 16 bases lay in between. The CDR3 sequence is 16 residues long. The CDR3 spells CASSQDYFRGSTEAFF. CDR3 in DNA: TGTGCCAGCAGCCAAGATTATTTTCGGGGGAGTACTGAAGCTTTCTTT.